Given below is one T cell receptor (beta chain) in context. The antigen this receptor binds is unknown. Base qualities are not recorded, but no much larger clone differs from it by a single base. To find tumor-specific TCR clonotypes, researchers sequenced baseline tumor tissue that had been collected prior to treatment. Next-generation sequencing of T-cell receptor sequences was used to monitor peripheral T-cell lymphoma patients receiving frontline treatment on a trial. Reading the germline V gene gives CDR1 MGHRA and CDR2 YSYEKL. Including the terminal cysteine and phenylalanine, the CDR3 comprises 15 residues. The retained sequence is limited to the CDR3, 45 bases, with the frame set at the first base. Trimming leaves V shorter by 3 bases and J shorter by 1 base, with the junction holding 4 bases beyond the gene matches. The record originates from a study of circulating tumor DNA in untreated peripheral T-cell lymphoma (dated by TCRdb to the early 2020s). Study-level results and caveats: Tumor-specific clonotypes were identified in about 77% of patients, from over 85% of baseline tissues and approximately 70% of baseline serum samples.

Preparation of the library involved the immunoSEQ multiplex PCR assay. TCRdb's version of the immuneACCESS table is confined to in-frame rearrangements and falls short of the full clone set. An unresolved V gene accounts for under half of the shortfall where checked; the remainder is of unknown origin. The sample table holds about 8,900 clones, of which around four fifths were seen once. The ten largest clonotypes hold around 1.9% of the sample. The receptor's source is a human donor with peripheral T-cell lymphoma. Specimen: tumor tissue. The sequence joins TRBV4-1 to TRBJ1-1; 8 middle bases align to TRBD1. The CDR3 has the sequence CASSQTGTGNTEAFF. The nucleotide sequence is given as TGCGCCAGCAGCCAGACCGGGACAGGGAACACTGAAGCTTTCTTT.